The table lists the clone carrying this T cell receptor beta chain with a few counts. Antigen: not known. TCRdb recomputed calls from the 5' RACE reads with MiXCR, one row per CDR3 protein. The sample has about 690,000 distinct CDR3 sequences, approximately 21% seen once. The CDR3 is 14 residues long. Germline V lookup: CDR1 SGHRS, CDR2 YFSETQ. The ends were cut back, 0 bases at V and 8 bases at J, with 14 bases in the middle. The data belong to a study of identical twins. Study-wide findings and caveats: Beta clonotypes that were abundant in cord blood contained fewer insertions, a pattern absent from memory repertoires.

The same data also went into a second study, on T cells expressing NK-cell markers. That source notes: In sorted CD3+CD56+NKG2C+, CD3+CD56+NKG2C- and CD3+CD56-NKG2C+ T cells, TCR beta repertoires were obtained. The authors sequenced eight donors, of whom seven were HCMV-seropositive and one was seronegative.

The chain uses TRBV5-1 and TRBJ1-2; no clear D gene. Sequencing was performed on PBMCs. The clonotype was recovered from a woman between 18 and 30 years old in good health. In nucleotides, the CDR3 is TGCGCCAGCAGCTTGGCCCTCAGATCAGGCGGCTACACCTTC. It yields the protein CASSLALRSGGYTF.